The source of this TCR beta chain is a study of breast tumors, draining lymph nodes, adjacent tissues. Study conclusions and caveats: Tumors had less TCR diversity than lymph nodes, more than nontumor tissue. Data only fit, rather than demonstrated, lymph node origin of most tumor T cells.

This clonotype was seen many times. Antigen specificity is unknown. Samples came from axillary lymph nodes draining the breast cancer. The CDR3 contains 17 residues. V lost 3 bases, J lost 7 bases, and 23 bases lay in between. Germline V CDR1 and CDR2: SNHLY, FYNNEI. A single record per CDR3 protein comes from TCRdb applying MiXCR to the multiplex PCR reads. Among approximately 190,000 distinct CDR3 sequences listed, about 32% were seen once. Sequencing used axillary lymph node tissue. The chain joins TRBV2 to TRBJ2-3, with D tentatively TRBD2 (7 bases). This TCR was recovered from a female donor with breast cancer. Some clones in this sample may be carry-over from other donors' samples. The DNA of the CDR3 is TGTGCCAGCAGTGAGGGGGGGCTAGCCGGAGCCACGAATACGCAGTATTTT. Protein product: CASSEGGLAGATNTQYF.